This T cell receptor (beta chain) was observed in a study of shared clonotypes between healthy human individuals. This clone was detected once. Investigators divided CD4+ cells into CD45RA+ naive and CD45RA-negative memory subsets. The assay was run at deep level. Each subset's genomic DNA was split evenly across several immunoSEQ plates. TCRdb's table, derived via immunoSEQ multiplex PCR, lists solely in-frame clones and lacks some. The sample holds under 1,100,000 clones, roughly 75% seen once. The CDR3 has 12 residues. V lost 7 bases and J 0 bases, leaving 7 bases between the germline ends. The germline CDR1 and CDR2 sequences are SNHLY and FYNNEI.

The V gene is TRBV2, the J gene TRBJ2-7; no definite D call. The clonotype comes from a man aged 18 to 30 in good health. The sample comprised memory CD4+ T cells sorted from blood. Subset noted: CD45RA-negative fraction. CDR3 sequence (DNA): TGTGCCAGCACCTTGACCTCCTACGAGCAGTACTTC. Translating gives CASTLTSYEQYF.